The 6 T cell receptor beta chains reported below all come from one sample, sequenced in a study of blood T cell repertoires in COVID-19. Only in-frame clones appear in the TCRdb table, and some are missing; sequencing was by immunoSEQ multiplex PCR. The sample lists around 150,000 clones, approximately 84% occurring once. Material for sequencing was peripheral blood. Receptor source: a woman aged 80 or older with acute or convalescent COVID-19.

This chain joins TRBV5-1 and TRBJ1-3; no reliable D call. The germline CDR1 and CDR2 sequences are SGHRS and YFSETQ. The length of the CDR3 is 15 residues. V was cut by 7 bases and J by 0 bases, with 14 bases left in between. The CDR3 sequence is CASSPLAGSGNTIYF. The CDR3 DNA sequence: TGCGCCAGCTCCCCCTTAGCCGGCTCTGGAAACACCATATATTTT.

This clone was observed a few times. This chain uses TRBV6-1 with TRBJ1-4; D may be TRBD1 (5 bases). This CDR3 contains 15 residues. Between the trimmed V and J ends, which lost 3 bases and 5 bases, there was a span of 13 bases. Germline V gene lookup returns CDR1 MNHNS and CDR2 SASEGT. In DNA, the CDR3 is TGTGCCAGCAGTGACGGACAAGGCTACAATGAAAAACTGTTTTTT. It translates to CASSDGQGYNEKLFF.

This clone was found once. The chain employs TRBV7-9 and TRBJ2-7; 7 bases match TRBD1. This CDR3 comprises 16 residues. After removal of 5 bases from V and 0 bases from J, the junction contained 10 bases not matched to a gene. Germline assignment: CDR1 SEHNR and CDR2 FQNEAQ (reference sequence). CDR3 protein: CASSPPQGIGSYEQYF. The CDR3 DNA is TGTGCCAGCAGCCCCCCACAGGGGATTGGCTCCTACGAGCAGTACTTC. The full variable domain, in which reference TRBV7-9 and TRBJ2-7 provide the parts outside the CDR3, is DTGVSQNPRHKITKRGQNVTFRCDPISEHNRLYWYRQTLGQGPEFLTYFQNEAQLEKSRLLSDRFSAERPKGSFSTLEIQRTEQGDSAMYLCASSPPQGIGSYEQYFGPGTRLTVT.

This clone has only one observation. This chain links TRBV2 with TRBJ2-1; unclear D gene. Germline V CDR1 and CDR2: SNHLY, FYNNEI. The V and J ends lost 7 bases and 6 bases respectively, with 10 bases between them. The CDR3 is 12 residues long. As DNA, the CDR3 is TGTGCCAGCACTGTTACAGTCAATGAGCAGTTCTTC. Protein: CASTVTVNEQFF.

This chain connects TRBV7-2 to TRBJ1-1; tentatively, D is TRBD1 (5 bases). The CDR3 is 14 residues long. The V end was cut by 4 bases, the J end by 5 bases, with 14 bases between. Germline CDR1 and CDR2: SGHTA and FQGNSA. The chain's CDR3 is CASSSPRGRTEAFF. In DNA, the CDR3 is TGTGCCAGCAGCTCCCCAAGGGGCAGGACTGAAGCTTTCTTT.

The J gene is TRBJ1-2, the V gene TRBV12-3 or TRBV12-4; D perhaps matches TRBD1 (6 bases). This CDR3 spans 13 amino acids. V was pared by 5 bases and J by 2 bases, with 9 bases between. The CDR3 region is CASSPRGNYGYTF. The CDR3 bases are TGTGCCAGCAGTCCCAGGGGAAACTATGGCTACACCTTC.